This T cell receptor beta chain was observed in a study of shared clonotypes between healthy human individuals. Deep-level assay runs were performed. Assay used: immunoSEQ multiplex PCR; TCRdb lists only in-frame clones, some missing. Among over a million clones listed, around 97% were seen once. The source of this sequence is a man aged 30 to 45 in good health. Specimen: naive CD4+ T cells sorted from blood. The subset denotes: CD45RA+ positively selected.

CDR3 sequence reads: CASSPIRGLSSGNTIYF. CDR3 nucleotide sequence: TGTGCCAGCTCACCAATCAGGGGCCTCAGCTCTGGAAACACCATATATTTT. V is TRBV18 and J is TRBJ1-3; maybe TRBD1 (6 bases). The CDR3 runs 17 residues. The germline CDR1 and CDR2 sequences are KGHSH and LQKENI. The V end was cut by 2 bases, the J end by 0 bases, with 14 bases between. Based on the CDR3 plus reference TRBV18 and TRBJ1-3, the full variable domain is NAGVMQNPRHLVRRRGQEARLRCSPMKGHSHVYWYRQLPEEGLKFMVYLQKENIIDESGMPKERFSAEFPKEGPSILRIQQVVRGDSAAYFCASSPIRGLSSGNTIYFGEGSWLTVV.